These 15 T cell receptor beta chains were sequenced from one sample in a study of metastatic and nonmetastatic thyroid tumors (dated by TCRdb to the early 2020s). Library method: PCR. Instrument on record: Illumina HiSeq 4000. TCRdb reworked the public reads: Q25 trimming with fastp, MiXCR clone assembly, productive beta chains retained. The sample has roughly 13,000 clones on record, under 35% of them singletons. The ten largest clones capture roughly 4.3% of the sample. No patient had received any treatment before thyroid surgery. Sample: blood. Receptor source: a female donor with papillary thyroid cancer or a benign thyroid nodule (not recorded which). Some clones in this sample may be carry-over from other donors' samples.

This clone showed up just a few times. The chain employs TRBV5-1 and TRBJ1-1; no clear D gene. The CDR3 covers 12 residues. From germline, CDR1 is SGHRS and CDR2 YFSETQ. Trimming took off 2 bases at V and 2 bases at J, with 4 bases between the two ends. CDR3 nucleotides: TGCGCCAGCAGCTTAGACAACACTGAAGCTTTCTTT. It translates to CASSLDNTEAFF.

This clone was counted a few times. This chain joins TRBV28 and TRBJ1-4, with TRBD1 matching over 8 bases. The CDR3 is 15 amino acids. Germline values: CDR1 MDHEN, CDR2 SYDVKM. V lost 6 bases to trimming and J lost 3 bases; unmatched junction nucleotides: 6. In DNA, the CDR3 is TGTGCCAGCAGCCTAGGACAGGGTGCTAATGAAAAACTGTTTTTT. Protein sequence: CASSLGQGANEKLFF.

Concerning this clone: At one boundary the junction diverges from the germline segment, which might be a read error. V usage is TRBV6-4 and J usage is TRBJ2-2; a possible D gene is TRBD2 (6 bases). Germline V gene data show CDR1 as MRHNA and CDR2 as SNTAGT. This CDR3 comprises 13 residues. The CDR3 sequence is CASSDSNTGGLFF. Here the CDR3 DNA reads TGTGCCAGCAGTGACTCGAACACCGGGGGGCTGTTTTTT.

The chain carries TRBV15 and TRBJ2-1, with TRBD1 matching 8 bases. CDR1 is LNHNV and CDR2 is YYDKDF in the germline V gene (reference sequence). The CDR3 runs to 20 residues. V was pared by 6 bases and J by 5 bases, with 24 bases of the junction left unmatched. CDR3: CATRRWAGGPARPPHNEQFF. CDR3 nucleotide sequence: TGTGCCACCAGGCGGTGGGCAGGGGGCCCAGCGAGGCCCCCCCACAATGAGCAGTTCTTC.

V usage is TRBV18 and J usage is TRBJ2-7; D is unclear. This CDR3 is built from 15 residues. The V end was cut by 5 bases, the J end by 0 bases, with 14 bases between. Germline values: CDR1 KGHSH, CDR2 LQKENI. The CDR3 loop reads CASSFDQISSYEQYF. In nucleotides, the CDR3 is TGTGCCAGCTCATTCGACCAAATCAGCTCCTACGAGCAGTACTTC.

The V gene is TRBV19, the J gene TRBJ2-1; 10 bases align to TRBD1. The V and J ends lost 5 bases and 2 bases, in that order; junction bases with no gene match: 9. This CDR3 comprises 17 residues. Germline V gene lookup returns CDR1 LNHDA and CDR2 SQIVND (reference sequence). CDR3 in DNA: TGTGCCAGTAGTGGAGGATTGGGGACAGGGGCCTACAATGAGCAGTTCTTC. It is translated as CASSGGLGTGAYNEQFF.

The chain couples TRBV5-1 to TRBJ2-7; D remains ambiguous. V dropped 4 bases and J dropped 0 bases, with 11 bases sitting between them. Germline assignment: CDR1 SGHRS and CDR2 YFSETQ. This CDR3 is built from 14 residues. CDR3 sequence (DNA): TGCGCCAGCAGCCCAGATGCGACCTCCTACGAGCAGTACTTC. Encoded protein: CASSPDATSYEQYF.

This clone was seen many times. The genes are TRBV2 and TRBJ1-4, with unresolved D. The CDR3 runs to 14 residues. V was shortened by 3 bases and J by 7 bases, with 12 bases between the two germline ends. From germline, CDR1 is SNHLY and CDR2 FYNNEI. The CDR3, as DNA: TGTGCCAGCAGTGACGCGGGGTACTTTGAAAAACTGTTTTTT. Translated, it gives CASSDAGYFEKLFF.

The chain recombines TRBV20-1 with TRBJ2-3; 13 nucleotides agree with TRBD2. This CDR3 region has 17 residues. The J segment lost 5 bases and the V segment lost 4 bases, leaving 12 bases of the junction unmatched. Germline CDR1 DFQATT, CDR2 SNEGSKA (reference sequence). The CDR3 sequence is CSATETSGRAHLDTQYF. The CDR3 bases are TGCAGTGCTACGGAAACTAGCGGGAGGGCCCACCTAGATACGCAGTATTTT.

Regarding this clone: One end of the junction does not line up with germline, which may come from a read error. The chain has TRBV20-1 and TRBJ1-4, with D tentatively TRBD1 (5 bases). The CDR3 sequence is 15 residues long. Germline lookup yields CDR1 DFQATT and CDR2 SNEGSKA (reference sequence). Here the CDR3 DNA reads TGCAGTGCACCTACCGCCGGGGCCTCTAATGTAAAACTGTTTTTT. This encodes CSAPTAGASNVKLFF.

J is TRBJ1-3 and V is TRBV11-3; no clear D. The V and J ends lost 5 bases and 0 bases respectively, with 14 bases between them. Germline V gene lookup returns CDR1 SGHNT and CDR2 YENEEA. This CDR3 has 16 amino acids. CDR3 sequence: CASSLLGDPSGNTIYF. CDR3 DNA: TGTGCCAGCAGCCTTTTGGGTGACCCCTCTGGAAACACCATATATTTT.

The rearrangement links TRBV11-2 to TRBJ2-1; 11 bases agree with TRBD2. Germline V gene data show CDR1 as SGHAT and CDR2 as FQNNGV. The CDR3 has 15 amino acids. V trimming: 2 bases; J trimming: 3 bases; junction bases outside the gene matches: 0. CDR3 in DNA: TGTGCCAGCAGCTTACTAGCGGGAGGCTACAATGAGCAGTTCTTC. Its protein product is CASSLLAGGYNEQFF.

This clone is deemed medium-sized (0.01 to 0.1%). V and J are TRBV6-2 or TRBV6-3 and TRBJ2-7; 12 bases agree with TRBD2. CDR3 length: 15 residues. The junction had 6 bases not matched to a gene; V was cut back by 5 bases and J by 4 bases. Germline lookup yields CDR1 MNHEY and CDR2 SVGEGT. The CDR3 here is CASSQLAGGVYEQYF. DNA for the CDR3: TGTGCCAGCAGTCAACTAGCGGGAGGTGTGTACGAGCAGTACTTC.

This clone was counted at least ten times. The rearrangement joins TRBV5-4 to TRBJ2-5, with D perhaps matching TRBD1 or TRBD2 (5 bases each). Germline CDR1 and CDR2: SGHNT and YYREEE (reference sequence). The CDR3 sequence is 14 residues long. Trimming cost V 4 bases and J 5 bases, with 15 bases left between them. The CDR3 protein is CASSDRGATETQYF. CDR3 DNA sequence: TGTGCCAGCAGCGATCGAGGGGCGACGGAGACCCAGTACTTC.

The V call is TRBV20-1, the J call TRBJ2-7, with TRBD1 matching 7 bases. This CDR3 is built from 13 residues. The trim removed 6 bases at V and 2 bases at J, leaving 7 bases unmatched. CDR1 and CDR2 (germline): DFQATT, SNEGSKA (reference sequence). The CDR3 nucleotides are TGCAGTGCGCGGACAGGAGGAGCCTACGAGCAGTACTTC. Its translation is CSARTGGAYEQYF.